These 21 T cell receptor beta chains were all obtained from the same sample, sequenced in a study of shared T cell receptors in the human thymus. Measured with immunoSEQ multiplex PCR; TCRdb has only the in-frame clones, and not every one. The sample shows about 710,000 clones, around 87% of them seen only once. These same records also appear under a second study, on human thymus T cells.

Sequencing was done on a sample of thymocytes. Receptors were obtained from a boy under three years old with a congenital heart defect.

The genes are TRBV7-9 and TRBJ1-5, with D possibly TRBD1 on 6 matching bases. Per the germline V gene, CDR1 is SEHNR and CDR2 is FQNEAQ (reference sequence). V was cut by 5 bases and J by 4 bases, with 12 bases left in between. The CDR3 consists of 14 residues. CDR3: CASSKQGGNQPQHF. In DNA, the CDR3 is TGTGCCAGCAGCAAACAGGGTGGGAATCAGCCCCAGCATTTT.

This rearrangement joins TRBV6-5 to TRBJ1-2, with D unresolved. V was pared by 9 bases and J by 3 bases, with 8 bases between. The germline V gene encodes CDR1 MNHEY and CDR2 SVGAGI. The CDR3 extends over 11 amino acids. The CDR3 region has the DNA TGTGCCAGGGAGTATTACTATGGCTACACCTTC. It codes for CAREYYYGYTF.

The gene calls are TRBV15 and TRBJ1-3, with D perhaps matching TRBD1 (5 bases). The CDR3 runs 15 residues. Trimming cost V 4 bases and J 1 base, with 11 bases left between them. The germline CDR1 and CDR2 sequences are LNHNV and YYDKDF (reference sequence). The CDR3 region is CATSTSGFSGNTIYF. The CDR3 DNA is TGTGCCACCAGCACCTCAGGGTTTTCTGGAAACACCATATATTTT. The complete variable domain, with remaining parts taken from reference TRBV15 and TRBJ1-3, reads DAMVIQNPRYQVTQFGKPVTLSCSQTLNHNVMYWYQQKSSQAPKLLFHYYDKDFNNEADTPDNFQSRRPNTSFCFLDIRSPGLGDTAMYLCATSTSGFSGNTIYFGEGSWLTVV.

The chain carries TRBV28 and TRBJ1-4; 7 nucleotides agree with TRBD1. CDR3 length: 14 residues. CDR1 is MDHEN and CDR2 is SYDVKM in the germline V gene. Losses at the gene ends were 7 bases for V and 4 bases for J; bases not matched to a gene: 6. CDR3 region: CASIGGSYNEKLFF. CDR3 nucleotide sequence: TGTGCCAGCATAGGGGGCAGTTATAATGAAAAACTGTTTTTT.

CDR3 protein: CASSLSPNMSTGGRYEQYF. The CDR3, as DNA: TGTGCCAGCAGTTTATCGCCCAACATGTCGACAGGGGGACGCTACGAGCAGTACTTC. The V call is TRBV27, the J call TRBJ2-7; 9 positions match TRBD1. The germline V gene encodes CDR1 MNHEY and CDR2 SMNVEV (reference sequence). V trimming: 0 bases; J trimming: 3 bases; junction bases outside the gene matches: 15. The CDR3 is 19 residues long.

The V gene is TRBV27, the J gene TRBJ2-1, with D possibly being TRBD2 (6 bases). The CDR3 spans 13 residues. Germline CDR1 reads MNHEY; CDR2 reads SMNVEV (reference sequence). Trimming shortened V by 5 bases and J by 2 bases, and 7 bases separated the two germline ends. The chain's CDR3 is CASSRGAYNEQFF. CDR3 sequence (DNA): TGTGCCAGCAGTCGCGGGGCCTACAATGAGCAGTTCTTC.

The chain employs TRBV29-1 and TRBJ1-1; 8 bases fit TRBD1. Germline CDR1 reads SQVTM; CDR2 reads ANQGSEA. The CDR3 extends over 15 amino acids. The V gene end was trimmed by 0 bases and the J gene end by 1 base; junction bases not matched to a gene: 4. CDR3 sequence reads: CSVEERTGTNTEAFF. The CDR3 region has the DNA TGCAGCGTTGAAGAGCGGACAGGGACGAACACTGAAGCTTTCTTT.

This chain joins TRBV27 and TRBJ2-7; a possible D gene is TRBD2 (6 bases). In germline, CDR1 is MNHEY, CDR2 SMNVEV (reference sequence). The CDR3 is 13 amino acids. Trimming took off 6 bases at V and 1 base at J, with 10 bases between the two ends. Here the CDR3 reads CASSTGGSYEQYF. CDR3 DNA sequence: TGTGCCAGCAGCACCGGGGGATCCTACGAGCAGTACTTC.

The chain employs TRBV4-2 and TRBJ1-3, with D unclear. Between the trimmed V and J ends, which lost 5 bases and 0 bases, there was a span of 11 bases. Germline V lookup: CDR1 LGHNA, CDR2 YNFKEQ. CDR3 length: 15 amino acids. The CDR3 DNA is TGTGCCAGCAGCGGACTGGACGGCTCTGGAAACACCATATATTTT. Translation: CASSGLDGSGNTIYF.

The V gene is TRBV5-6, the J gene TRBJ2-1, with D maybe TRBD2 (5 bases). Trimming took off 0 bases at V and 0 bases at J, with 13 bases between the two ends. CDR1 SGHDT and CDR2 YYEEEE come from the germline V gene. This CDR3 contains 17 residues. The CDR3 sequence: CASSLAQAGPSYNEQFF. CDR3 nucleotide sequence: TGTGCCAGCAGCTTGGCCCAGGCGGGTCCCTCCTACAATGAGCAGTTCTTC.

The chain couples TRBV28 to TRBJ2-1; the D gene is possibly TRBD1 (6 bases). Germline assignment: CDR1 MDHEN and CDR2 SYDVKM. The CDR3 is 15 amino acids. Trimming removed 5 bases at V and 8 bases at J, with 19 bases between. This CDR3 reads CASSPERTVLHEQFF. CDR3 sequence (DNA): TGTGCCAGCAGTCCGGAGAGGACAGTACTCCATGAGCAGTTCTTC.

The chain combines TRBV5-4 with TRBJ1-1; 9 bases align to TRBD1. The CDR3 has 17 residues. CDR1 is SGHNT and CDR2 is YYREEE in the germline V gene (reference sequence). V lost 3 bases and J lost 1; bases outside the gene matches: 10. CDR3 in amino acids: CASSSPGTGQANTEAFF. The DNA of the CDR3 is TGTGCCAGCAGCTCCCCTGGGACAGGGCAAGCGAACACTGAAGCTTTCTTT.

The chain is built from TRBV9 and TRBJ2-2; no clear D gene. V was pared by 0 bases and J by 5 bases, with 8 bases between. CDR1 is SGDLS, CDR2 YYNGEE, per germline. This CDR3 is built from 14 residues. CDR3 in amino acids: CASSVATGTGELFF. Written as DNA, the CDR3 is TGTGCCAGCAGCGTAGCGACGGGTACCGGGGAGCTGTTTTTT.

The count of this clone is one. The V and J genes are TRBV21-1 and TRBJ2-5; TRBD2 reflects the table's D call only, with no check against the DNA. TRBV21-1 is given as a pseudogene. This CDR3 has 11 amino acids. CDR3 region: CASPYQETQYF. The CDR3 DNA reads TGTGCCAGTCCGTACCAAGAGACCCAGTACTTC.

The chain uses TRBV27 and TRBJ1-6, with 12 positions matching TRBD1. From germline, CDR1 is MNHEY and CDR2 SMNVEV (reference sequence). The V and J ends lost 6 bases and 3 bases, in that order; junction bases with no gene match: 15. This CDR3 is 20 amino acids long. The CDR3 here is CASRSVPGTGGAHYNSPLHF. Here the CDR3 DNA reads TGTGCCAGCAGGAGCGTTCCCGGGACAGGGGGCGCCCACTATAATTCACCCCTCCACTTT.

The J gene is TRBJ2-7, the V gene TRBV10-3, with a possible D match to TRBD1 (6 bases). The germline gives CDR1 ENHRY, CDR2 SYGVKD. The CDR3 has 15 amino acids. Trimming pared 10 bases from V and 2 bases from J, leaving 21 bases between. This CDR3 is CASAGATGATYEQYF. The CDR3 coding sequence is TGTGCCAGCGCAGGGGCGACAGGAGCCACCTACGAGCAGTACTTC.

This chain uses TRBV6-6 with TRBJ2-5, with D possibly matching TRBD2 (5 bases). V lost 6 bases and J lost 5, with 13 bases in between. The V gene's germline CDR1 is MNHNY and CDR2 SVGAGI (reference sequence). CDR3 length: 13 residues. The DNA for the CDR3 is TGTGCCAGCAGACCCACTAGGTCCGAGACCCAGTACTTC. It encodes CASRPTRSETQYF.

The chain employs TRBV30 and TRBJ2-3; a possible D gene is TRBD2 (5 bases). Trimming cost V 0 bases and J 6 bases, with 7 bases left between them. CDR3 length: 12 residues. The V gene's germline CDR1 is GTSNPN and CDR2 SVGIG (reference sequence). The CDR3 sequence is CAWSVRGDTQYF. The CDR3 DNA reads as TGTGCCTGGAGTGTACGGGGTGATACGCAGTATTTT.

The chain recombines TRBV7-9 with TRBJ1-2; D may be TRBD1 (6 bases). The CDR3 contains 18 residues. Trimming removed 1 base at V and 8 bases at J, with 26 bases between. Germline lookup yields CDR1 SEHNR and CDR2 FQNEAQ (reference sequence). CDR3 sequence (DNA): TGTGCCAGCAGCTTAGGAGGGGGGGCAGTTCCCCGATCGGGGGGCTACACCTTC. It encodes CASSLGGGAVPRSGGYTF.

V gene TRBV2 combines with J gene TRBJ2-1; 10 bases are shared with TRBD1. CDR1 and CDR2 from the germline V gene are SNHLY and FYNNEI. CDR3 length: 15 residues. Trimming cost V 7 bases and J 7 bases; bases outside gene matches: 10. As DNA, the CDR3 is TGTGCCAGCAAGCCGGGACAGGGGACTCGGAATGAGCAGTTCTTC. Translation: CASKPGQGTRNEQFF.

The chain's CDR3 is CASSPRGGWNTEAFF. The CDR3 DNA is TGTGCCAGCAGCCCAAGGGGGGGCTGGAACACTGAAGCTTTCTTT. The gene calls are TRBV14 and TRBJ1-1; weak D call: TRBD1 (6 bases). Germline lookup yields CDR1 SGHDN and CDR2 FVKESK. The CDR3 has 15 amino acids. V was shortened by 4 bases and J by 1 base, with 13 bases between the two germline ends. Full variable domain (remainder filled in from reference TRBV14 and TRBJ1-1): EAGVTQFPSHSVIEKGQTVTLRCDPISGHDNLYWYRRVMGKEIKFLLHFVKESKQDESGMPNNRFLAERTGGTYSTLKVQPAELEDSGVYFCASSPRGGWNTEAFFGQGTRLTVV.